This T cell receptor beta chain was observed in a study of T cell repertoires in cytomegalovirus infection. Study-wide background: Carrying CMV and the relevant HLA type showed in public TCR beta signatures. Study-level results: The ex vivo response was dominated by HLA-C-restricted CMV-specific TCR beta clonotypes. Accumulated public TCR beta family frequency recognized individuals carrying CMV together with the relevant HLA.

Germline CDR1 is SGHNT and CDR2 is YYREEE (reference sequence). V lost 1 base, J lost 5 bases, and 9 bases stayed unmatched. The CDR3 spans 17 residues. This clonotype came up many times. Its antigen is not known. TCRdb recomputed calls from the reads with MiXCR, one row per CDR3 protein. Among some 300,000 distinct CDR3 sequences listed, approximately 8.9% were seen once. This chain uses TRBV5-4 with TRBJ2-3, with TRBD2 matching 11 bases. The sample consisted of PBMCs. The source is a human donor in good health (CMV status not recorded). Some clones in this sample may be carry-over from other donors' samples. CDR3 region: CASSLTSGGSARDTQYF. The DNA for the CDR3 is TGTGCCAGCAGCTTGACTAGCGGGGGCTCCGCACGAGATACGCAGTATTTT.